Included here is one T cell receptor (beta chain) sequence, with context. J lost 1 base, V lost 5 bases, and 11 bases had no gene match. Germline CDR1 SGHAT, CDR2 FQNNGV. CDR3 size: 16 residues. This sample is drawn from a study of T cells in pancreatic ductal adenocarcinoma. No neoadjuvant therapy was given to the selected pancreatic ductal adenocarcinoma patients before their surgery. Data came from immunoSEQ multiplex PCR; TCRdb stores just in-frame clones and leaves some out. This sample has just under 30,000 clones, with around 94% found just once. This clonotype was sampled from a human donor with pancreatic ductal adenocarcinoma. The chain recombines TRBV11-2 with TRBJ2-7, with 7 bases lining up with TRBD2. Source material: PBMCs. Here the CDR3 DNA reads TGTGCCAGCAGCCCCAGTTTGGGAGGGCCTTCCTACGAGCAGTACTTC. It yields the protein CASSPSLGGPSYEQYF.